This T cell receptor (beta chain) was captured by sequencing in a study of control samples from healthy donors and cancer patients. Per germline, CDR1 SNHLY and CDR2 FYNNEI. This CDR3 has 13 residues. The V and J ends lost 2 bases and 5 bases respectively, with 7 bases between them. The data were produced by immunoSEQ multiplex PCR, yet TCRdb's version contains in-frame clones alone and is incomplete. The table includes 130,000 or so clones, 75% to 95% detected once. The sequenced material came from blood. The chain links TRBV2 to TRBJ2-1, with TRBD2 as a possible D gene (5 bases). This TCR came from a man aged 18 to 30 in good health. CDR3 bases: TGTGCCAGCAGTGAAAACGGGAACAATGAGCAGTTCTTC. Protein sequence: CASSENGNNEQFF.